This T cell receptor beta chain was recorded in a study of blood T cells in healthy people across ages. Study-wide results and caveats: Long-lived and aged donors differed, with more naive CD4+ cells and higher diversity in the long-lived. From one million sequenced T cells, diversity estimates were lower bounds.

The authors ran a second PCR of roughly 6 to 11 cycles using a sample-barcoded 5' primer and a J-beta primer mix. TCRdb re-analysed the 5' RACE reads in MiXCR, keeping a single row per CDR3 protein. This sample has about 1.4 million distinct CDR3 sequences; around 55% occur once, and the top ten carry 6.5% to 8.5%. Germline V gene lookup returns CDR1 SGHAT and CDR2 FQNNGV. This CDR3 contains 13 residues. Comments on this clonotype: What it binds is unknown.

The source of this sequence is a man aged 18 to 29 in good health. The material sequenced was blood. The rearrangement joins TRBV11-2 to TRBJ2-5; TRBD1 is a possible D gene (6 bases). The DNA matches TRBJ2-7 better at its end, which makes the J call doubtful. The CDR3 nucleotides are TGTGCCATCTCCCAGGGGCTGGGCTACGAGCAGTACTTC. This sequence encodes CAISQGLGYEQYF.